This T cell receptor beta chain comes out of a study of shared clonotypes between healthy human individuals (dated by TCRdb to 2018 to 2020). A note on the overall study: A few men and a couple of women, aged 18 to 49 years, made up the cohort. Per donor, three plates each were used for CD4 naive and CD4 memory, two for CD8 naive, and one for CD8 memory. Blood TCR repertoires of roughly 5 healthy adults were deeply sequenced to estimate repertoire size and the extent of clonotype sharing between individuals. Different laboratories and diverse techniques were used to prepare libraries and sequence TCR repertoires, to increase sequencing depth and limit assay-specific biases. Each donor's leukapheresis produced roughly between roughly 0.9 and 8.9 billion PBMCs.

The donors were healthy, HIV-negative adults who had no recently reported acute infections or vaccinations. Every donor was a Caucasian adult living in Nashville, Tennessee, USA. CD8 memory samples combined magnetically selected CD45RO+ cells with CCR7-negative CD45RA+ effector memory (TemRA) cells. Blood was obtained by leukapheresis, after which PBMCs were separated by Ficoll-Histopaque density gradient centrifugation and cryopreserved in liquid nitrogen vapor phase. Analytical flow cytometry was used to check the purity and quantity of every magnetically sorted T cell population. Genomic DNA was isolated from every sorted fraction and measured by UV absorbance on a Nanodrop 2000c. The investigation overall reported the following: Pairwise subsampling indicated that sequencing depth was expected to affect the degree of clonotype sharing among donors. Rarefaction of sorted-subset datasets indicated incomplete sequencing despite the large sequencing depth. Clonotypes shared by all four sorted-subset donors showed higher generation probabilities than non-shared clonotypes. Estimated clonotype richness was generally larger for naive than for memory subsets. Sharing across a few donors was observed for about 5% of naive CD4, about 3.2% of naive CD8, 2% to 2.5% of memory CD4, and roughly 0.4% of memory CD8 clonotypes. Sampling was limited to blood, and TCR repertoires in tissue likely differ from TCR repertoires in blood. Because the study included a small number of donors, the genetic and exposure-history diversity represented was limited.

From a lookup of the germline V gene (reference sequence), CDR1 and CDR2 are LNHDA and SQIVND. Trimming costs V 10 bases and J 7 bases, and their ends lie 10 bases apart. Its CDR3 holds 11 amino acids, cysteine through phenylalanine. The only DNA kept is the CDR3, 33 bases in frame from the first base. TCR CDR3 regions were amplified from genomic DNA by multiplex PCR using the deep immunoSEQ assay. For each cell subset, the extracted genomic DNA was distributed evenly across all wells of several immunoSEQ 96-well plates, and each plate served as one replicate. Each replicate PCR for sorted subsets received about 200 ng genomic DNA, equal to about 30,000 T cell genomes. The purified libraries were quantified using a Qubit 3.0 fluorometer, sized with a Bioanalyzer 2100, and then quantified again using the KAPA Library Quantification kit. Every immunoSEQ 96-well plate was sequenced on a dedicated single-read 150-cycle Illumina NextSeq 550 flow cell. Regarding the original processing steps: Because the immunoSEQ output included only junctional sequences and no quality scores, the filtering could not be the same as the filtering used for full-length reads. Sequences were annotated with PyIR, a Python wrapper for IgBLAST v1.9, using IMGT germline references to assign V/J genes and CDR3. Reads were filtered out if the reads had weak V/J assignments (E-value above 1e-6), no CDR3, stop codons, out-of-frame junctions, or ambiguous translated residues. V3J clonotypes were defined as sequences sharing the same inferred V gene, J gene, and CDR3 amino acid sequence. Percentage overlap between repertoires was calculated by dividing the number of shared unique clonotypes by the size of the smaller repertoire. Richness of each repertoire was evaluated using RTK rarefaction, the Chao1 estimator, and Recon v2.1 estimates of unobserved clonotypes. Generation probabilities for all TCRbeta clonotypes obtained by the gDNA method from several donors were computed using OLGA. Not all clones reach the TCRdb copy of this immuneACCESS table, which keeps in-frame sequences only. Checked studies attribute under half of the gap to unresolved V genes and leave the rest unexplained. The V and J calls and the clone size are those of that table, but D and trimming were determined from the DNA. This sample has some 700,000 clones in its table, and 90% of those were observed once. More than 30% of the sample rests with the top ten.

About this clone itself: Its specific antigen is unknown. The sample holds no much larger clone one base away, and base qualities are not on file.

The TCR was taken from a man younger than 35 in good health. Some clones in this sample may be carry-over from other donors' samples. The chain uses TRBV19 and TRBJ2-2, with the D call perhaps TRBD1 or TRBD2, each one matching 5 bases. The specimen was memory CD8+ T cells from PBMCs. The sample's cell subset or site label, in plain terms: CD45RO+ cells pooled with CCR7-negative TemRA cells. The sequenced DNA is TGTGCCATTGGGGCGGGCGGGGAGCTGTTTTTT. This gives the protein CAIGAGGELFF.